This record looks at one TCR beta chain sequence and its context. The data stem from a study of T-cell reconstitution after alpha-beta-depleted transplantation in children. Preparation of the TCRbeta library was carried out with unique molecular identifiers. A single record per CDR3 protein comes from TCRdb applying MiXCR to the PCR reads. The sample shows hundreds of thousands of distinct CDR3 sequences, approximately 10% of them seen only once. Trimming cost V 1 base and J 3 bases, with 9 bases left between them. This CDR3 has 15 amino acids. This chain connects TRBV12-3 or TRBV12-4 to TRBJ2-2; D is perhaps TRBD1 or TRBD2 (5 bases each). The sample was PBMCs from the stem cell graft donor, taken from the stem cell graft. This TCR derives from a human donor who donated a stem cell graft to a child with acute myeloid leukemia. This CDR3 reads CASSLGGSHTGELFF. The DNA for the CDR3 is TGTGCCAGCAGTTTAGGGGGGTCGCACACCGGGGAGCTGTTTTTT.